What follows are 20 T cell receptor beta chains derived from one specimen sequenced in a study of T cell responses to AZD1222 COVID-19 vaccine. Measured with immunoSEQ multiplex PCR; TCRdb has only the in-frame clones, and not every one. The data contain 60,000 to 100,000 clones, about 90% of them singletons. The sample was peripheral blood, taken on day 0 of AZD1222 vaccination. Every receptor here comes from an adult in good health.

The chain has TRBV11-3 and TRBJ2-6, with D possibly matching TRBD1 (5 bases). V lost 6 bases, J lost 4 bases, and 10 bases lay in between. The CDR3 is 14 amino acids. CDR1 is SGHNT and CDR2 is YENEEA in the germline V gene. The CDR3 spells CASSPGSGANVLTF. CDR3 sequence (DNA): TGTGCCAGCAGTCCAGGGTCGGGGGCCAACGTCCTGACTTTC.

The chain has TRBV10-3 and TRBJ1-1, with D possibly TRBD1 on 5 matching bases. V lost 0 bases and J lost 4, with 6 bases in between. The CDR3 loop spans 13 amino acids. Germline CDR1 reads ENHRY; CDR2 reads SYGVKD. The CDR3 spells CAISESGATEAFF. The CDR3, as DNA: TGTGCCATCAGTGAGTCTGGGGCCACTGAAGCTTTCTTT.

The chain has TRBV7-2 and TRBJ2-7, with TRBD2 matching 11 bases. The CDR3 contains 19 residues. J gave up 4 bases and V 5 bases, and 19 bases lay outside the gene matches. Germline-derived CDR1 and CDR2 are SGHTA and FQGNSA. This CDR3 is CASSGPLAGDLGEGYEQYF. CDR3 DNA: TGTGCCAGCAGCGGGCCACTAGCGGGAGACCTAGGGGAAGGTTACGAGCAGTACTTC.

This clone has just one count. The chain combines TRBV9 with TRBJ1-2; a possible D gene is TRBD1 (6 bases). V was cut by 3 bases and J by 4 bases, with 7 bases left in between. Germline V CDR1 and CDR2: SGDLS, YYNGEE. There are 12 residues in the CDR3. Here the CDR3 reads CASSADSYGYTF. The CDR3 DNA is TGTGCCAGCAGCGCGGACAGCTATGGCTACACCTTC.

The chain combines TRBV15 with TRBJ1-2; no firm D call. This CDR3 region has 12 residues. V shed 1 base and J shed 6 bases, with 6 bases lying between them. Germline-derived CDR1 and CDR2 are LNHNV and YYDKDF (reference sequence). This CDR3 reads CATSRGRNGYTF. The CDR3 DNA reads TGTGCCACCAGCAGAGGAAGGAATGGCTACACCTTC.

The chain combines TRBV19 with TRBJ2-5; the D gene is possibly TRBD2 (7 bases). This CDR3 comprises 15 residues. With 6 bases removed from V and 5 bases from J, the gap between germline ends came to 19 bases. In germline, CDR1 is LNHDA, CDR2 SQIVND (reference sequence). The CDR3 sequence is CASSLLKGGSETQYF. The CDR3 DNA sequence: TGTGCCAGTAGCCTCCTTAAGGGGGGGTCTGAGACCCAGTACTTC.

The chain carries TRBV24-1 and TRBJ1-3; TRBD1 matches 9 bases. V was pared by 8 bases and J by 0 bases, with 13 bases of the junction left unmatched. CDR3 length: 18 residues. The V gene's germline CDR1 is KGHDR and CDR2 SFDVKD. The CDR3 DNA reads TGTGCCACCACTTCGACAGGGGGTCCTCCAAACTCTGGAAACACCATATATTTT. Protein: CATTSTGGPPNSGNTIYF.

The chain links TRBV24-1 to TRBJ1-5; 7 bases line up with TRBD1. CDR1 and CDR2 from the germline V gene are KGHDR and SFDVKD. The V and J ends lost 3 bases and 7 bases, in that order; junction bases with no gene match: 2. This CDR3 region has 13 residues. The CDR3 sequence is CATSDRGLQPQHF. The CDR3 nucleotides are TGTGCCACCAGTGATAGGGGGCTCCAGCCCCAGCATTTT.

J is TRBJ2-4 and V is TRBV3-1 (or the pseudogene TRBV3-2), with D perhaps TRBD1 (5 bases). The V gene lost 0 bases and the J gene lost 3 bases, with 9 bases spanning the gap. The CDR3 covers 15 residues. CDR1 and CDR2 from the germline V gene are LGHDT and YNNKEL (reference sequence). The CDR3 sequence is CASSQDSGFKNIQYF. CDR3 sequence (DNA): TGTGCCAGCAGCCAAGATTCAGGGTTCAAAAACATTCAGTACTTC.

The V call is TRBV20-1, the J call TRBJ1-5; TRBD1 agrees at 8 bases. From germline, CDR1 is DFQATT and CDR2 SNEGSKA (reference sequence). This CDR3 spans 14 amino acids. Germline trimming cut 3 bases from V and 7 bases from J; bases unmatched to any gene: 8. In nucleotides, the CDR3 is TGCAGTGCTAGTAGGACAGGGCTTGAGCAGCCCCAGCATTTT. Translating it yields CSASRTGLEQPQHF.

The CDR3 protein is CAISAGTQYF. Written as DNA, the CDR3 is TGTGCCATTTCGGCGGGTACGCAGTATTTT. This chain links TRBV7-2 with TRBJ2-3; TRBD2 might be the D (5 bases). V lost 10 bases to trimming and J lost 8 bases, with 10 bases between them. The CDR3 loop spans 10 amino acids. The germline V gene encodes CDR1 SGHTA and CDR2 FQGNSA.

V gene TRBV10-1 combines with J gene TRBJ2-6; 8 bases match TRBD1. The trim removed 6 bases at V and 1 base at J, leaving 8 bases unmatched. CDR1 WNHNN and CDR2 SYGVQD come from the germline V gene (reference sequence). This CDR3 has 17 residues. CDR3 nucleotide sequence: TGCGCCAGCAGGGACAGGGTAAAGGAGTCTGGGGCCAACGTCCTGACTTTC. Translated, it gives CASRDRVKESGANVLTF.

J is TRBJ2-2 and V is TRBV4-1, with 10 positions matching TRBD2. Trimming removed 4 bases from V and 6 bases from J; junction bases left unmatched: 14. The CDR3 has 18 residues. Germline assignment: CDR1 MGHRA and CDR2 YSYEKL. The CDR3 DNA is TGCGCCAGCAGCCGTAACATAGCGGGAGGACCAGAGGCCGGGGAGCTGTTTTTT. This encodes CASSRNIAGGPEAGELFF.

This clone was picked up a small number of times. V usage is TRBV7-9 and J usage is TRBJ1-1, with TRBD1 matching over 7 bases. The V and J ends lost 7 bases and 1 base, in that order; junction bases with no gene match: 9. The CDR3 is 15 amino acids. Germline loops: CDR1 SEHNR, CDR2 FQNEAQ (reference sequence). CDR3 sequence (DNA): TGTGCCAGCATAACAGGGGTTGTTTCGAACACTGAAGCTTTCTTT. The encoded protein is CASITGVVSNTEAFF.

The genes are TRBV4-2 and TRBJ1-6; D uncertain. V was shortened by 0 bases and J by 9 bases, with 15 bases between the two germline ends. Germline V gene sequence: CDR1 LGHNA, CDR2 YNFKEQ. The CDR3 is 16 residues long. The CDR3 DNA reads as TGTGCCAGCAGCCAAGAACCTGGGGAGGGAATTTCACCCCTCCACTTT. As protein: CASSQEPGEGISPLHF.

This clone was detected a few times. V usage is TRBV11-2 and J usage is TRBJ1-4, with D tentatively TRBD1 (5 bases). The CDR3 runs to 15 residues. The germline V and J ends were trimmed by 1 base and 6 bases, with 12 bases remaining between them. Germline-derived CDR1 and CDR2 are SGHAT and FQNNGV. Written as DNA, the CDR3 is TGTGCCAGCAGCTTAGTTGGGGGTCCGTATGAAAAACTGTTTTTT. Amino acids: CASSLVGGPYEKLFF.

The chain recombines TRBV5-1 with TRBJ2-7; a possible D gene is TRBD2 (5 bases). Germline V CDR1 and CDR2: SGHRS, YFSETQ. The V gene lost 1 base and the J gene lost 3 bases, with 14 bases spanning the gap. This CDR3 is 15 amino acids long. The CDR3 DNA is TGCGCCAGCAGCTTGTCGGCGGGCACAATCTACGAGCAGTACTTC. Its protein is CASSLSAGTIYEQYF.

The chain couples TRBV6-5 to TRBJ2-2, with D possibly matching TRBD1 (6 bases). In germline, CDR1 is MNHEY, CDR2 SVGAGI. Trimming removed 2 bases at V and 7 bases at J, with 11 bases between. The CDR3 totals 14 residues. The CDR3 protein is CASSYLPGHGELFF. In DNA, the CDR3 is TGTGCCAGCAGTTACCTTCCGGGACACGGGGAGCTGTTTTTT.

The CDR3 DNA reads as TGTGCCAGCAGCCTTGGGGGGGAAGCCTACGAGCAGTACTTC. This encodes CASSLGGEAYEQYF. This rearrangement joins TRBV5-4 to TRBJ2-7; 7 nucleotides agree with TRBD2. The CDR3 consists of 14 residues. Germline trimming cut 4 bases from V and 2 bases from J; bases unmatched to any gene: 6. Germline assignment: CDR1 SGHNT and CDR2 YYREEE (reference sequence).

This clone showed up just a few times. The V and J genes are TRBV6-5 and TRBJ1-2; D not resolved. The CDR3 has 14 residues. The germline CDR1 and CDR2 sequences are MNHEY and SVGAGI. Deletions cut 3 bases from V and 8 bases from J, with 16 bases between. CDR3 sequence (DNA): TGTGCCAGCAGTTATTCCTCGGGTTGGGAAGGCTACACCTTC. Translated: CASSYSSGWEGYTF.